This T cell receptor beta chain stems from a study of T cells in Graves' hyperthyroidism and ophthalmopathy. TCR beta CDR3 region amplification was performed from RNA transcripts. TCR CDR3 underwent first-round RT-PCR with the HTBI primer set. TCRdb independently ran MiXCR on the multiplex PCR reads; one entry per CDR3 protein. This table has approximately 500,000 distinct CDR3 sequences, around 45% appearing once. J was trimmed by 7 bases and V by 4 bases; bases with no gene match: 13. Germline V gene data show CDR1 as ENHRY and CDR2 as SYGVKD. There are 17 residues in the CDR3. A few counts support this clonotype.

This clonotype was obtained from a woman in her late teens or twenties with Graves' hyperthyroidism. Source material: peripheral blood or thyroid tissue (not recorded which). The chain has TRBV10-3 and TRBJ2-1, with TRBD1 matching 10 bases. The CDR3 loop reads CAISARFGDRGRNEQFF. The CDR3 DNA sequence: TGTGCCATCAGTGCGCGTTTCGGGGACAGGGGACGAAATGAGCAGTTCTTC.